The 27 T cell receptor beta chains in this list originate from one sample, sequenced in a study of cytomegalovirus exposure and HLA in healthy donors. PCR primers comprised 60 Vbeta and 13 Jbeta primers. Sequenced by immunoSEQ multiplex PCR; TCRdb stores in-frame clones only, minus some. Of 100,000 to 150,000 clones listed, 77% are singletons. Sample: PBMCs. The receptors stem from a male donor in good health and CMV-seropositive.

CDR3 protein: CASSPPQIAGGPRTGELFF. The DNA of the CDR3 is TGTGCCAGCAGTCCTCCTCAAATAGCGGGGGGGCCGAGGACCGGGGAGCTGTTTTTT. The chain has TRBV27 and TRBJ2-2; 11 bases match TRBD2. This CDR3 contains 19 residues. Germline CDR1 and CDR2: MNHEY and SMNVEV (reference sequence). V shed 5 bases, J shed 5 bases, and the junction held 16 bases outside the gene matches.

The chain recombines TRBV5-5 with TRBJ1-4, with a possible D match to TRBD1 (6 bases). CDR1 is SGHKS, CDR2 YYEKEE, per germline (reference sequence). This CDR3 has 15 amino acids. V was trimmed by 4 bases and J by 2 bases, leaving 12 bases between them. DNA of the CDR3: TGTGCCAGCAGCCCCGGGGGGCTGACTAATGAAAAACTGTTTTTT. This gives the protein CASSPGGLTNEKLFF. Filled out from reference TRBV5-5 and TRBJ1-4, the complete variable domain reads DAGVTQSPTHLIKTRGQQVTLRCSPISGHKSVSWYQQVLGQGPQFIFQYYEKEERGRGNFPDRFSARQFPNYSSELNVNALLLGDSALYLCASSPGGLTNEKLFFGSGTQLSVL.

This clone was counted a few times. V usage is TRBV7-9 and J usage is TRBJ2-7; D is uncertain. V lost 7 bases, J lost 2 bases, and 12 bases lay in between. There are 13 residues in the CDR3. From germline, CDR1 is SEHNR and CDR2 FQNEAQ (reference sequence). The CDR3 coding sequence is TGTGCCAGCACCTTGAGTCCGGCCTACGAGCAGTACTTC. Translated, it gives CASTLSPAYEQYF.

The chain combines TRBV6-5 with TRBJ2-1; possibly TRBD2 for D (6 bases). Trimming removed 0 bases at V and 5 bases at J, with 14 bases between. CDR1 and CDR2 from the germline V gene are MNHEY and SVGAGI. This CDR3 contains 16 residues. Here the CDR3 reads CASSYSTGTPNNEQFF. The CDR3 bases are TGTGCCAGCAGTTACTCGACCGGGACTCCGAACAATGAGCAGTTCTTC.

The rearrangement joins TRBV6-5 to TRBJ2-2; D is possibly TRBD1 (5 bases). The CDR3 runs 14 residues. With 6 bases removed from V and 1 base from J, the gap between germline ends came to 9 bases. The germline CDR1 and CDR2 sequences are MNHEY and SVGAGI. CDR3: CASRGRLNTGELFF. The CDR3 bases are TGTGCCAGCAGGGGGCGTCTGAACACCGGGGAGCTGTTTTTT.

This sequence joins TRBV7-2 and TRBJ2-7; D is unclear. Between the trimmed V and J ends, which lost 2 bases and 0 bases, there was a span of 11 bases. The CDR3 covers 15 residues. The germline gives CDR1 SGHTA, CDR2 FQGNSA. CDR3 residues: CASSLYSQSSYEQYF. The DNA for the CDR3 is TGTGCCAGCAGCTTATACAGTCAAAGCTCCTACGAGCAGTACTTC.

The rearrangement uses TRBV6-5 and TRBJ1-5; no clear D gene. Germline-derived CDR1 and CDR2 are MNHEY and SVGAGI. V was clipped by 6 bases and J by 4 bases, with 10 bases between them. The CDR3 consists of 13 residues. The CDR3 DNA reads TGTGCCAGCAGAGAGGGATTGAATCAGCCCCAGCATTTT. Protein: CASREGLNQPQHF.

The chain carries TRBV9 and TRBJ2-3, with TRBD2 identical over 13 bases. V dropped 4 bases and J dropped 0; count of bases not matched to a gene: 5. CDR3 length equals 17 residues. CDR1 and CDR2 (germline): SGDLS, YYNGEE. The CDR3 loop reads CASSRTSGRASTDTQYF. The CDR3, as DNA: TGTGCCAGCAGCCGGACTAGCGGGAGAGCTAGCACAGATACGCAGTATTTT. The variable domain in full, completed from reference TRBV9 and TRBJ2-3, reads DSGVTQTPKHLITATGQRVTLRCSPRSGDLSVYWYQQSLDQGLQFLIQYYNGEERAKGNILERFSAQQFPDLHSELNLSSLELGDSALYFCASSRTSGRASTDTQYFGPGTRLTVL.

The V and J genes are TRBV7-9 and TRBJ2-7, with D perhaps matching TRBD2 (6 bases). The V gene's germline CDR1 is SEHNR and CDR2 FQNEAQ (reference sequence). The CDR3 covers 15 residues. V lost 2 bases to trimming and J lost 7 bases, with 18 bases between them. The CDR3 nucleotides are TGTGCCAGCAGCTTACCGGGACTCCCCTTCGAGGAGCAGTACTTC. Translating it yields CASSLPGLPFEEQYF.

Of note for this clone: An end of the junction does not agree with germline; a read error may underlie this. This specimen includes other DNA sequences encoding the same CDR3. The chain carries TRBV6-5 and TRBJ2-3; no clear D. The length of the CDR3 is 13 residues. Germline lookup yields CDR1 MNHEY and CDR2 SVGAGI. The chain's CDR3 is CASRPGTRDTQYF. CDR3 nucleotides: TGTGCCAGCAGGCCAGGAACCCGAGATACACAGTATTTT.

The chain recombines TRBV5-1 with TRBJ1-1; D is unclear. Germline loops: CDR1 SGHRS, CDR2 YFSETQ. The CDR3 extends over 13 amino acids. The V end was cut by 5 bases, the J end by 4 bases, with 12 bases between. The CDR3 bases are TGCGCCAGCAGAACCACGGGTTCCACTGAAGCTTTCTTT. This codes for CASRTTGSTEAFF. The entire variable domain, with the rest obtained from reference TRBV5-1 and TRBJ1-1, is as follows: KAGVTQTPRYLIKTRGQQVTLSCSPISGHRSVSWYQQTPGQGLQFLFEYFSETQRNKGNFPGRFSGRQFSNSRSEMNVSTLELGDSALYLCASRTTGSTEAFFGQGTRLTVV.

The chain uses TRBV27 and TRBJ1-2, with 12 nucleotides matching TRBD1. Germline lookup yields CDR1 MNHEY and CDR2 SMNVEV (reference sequence). The V and J ends lost 0 bases and 7 bases, in that order; junction bases with no gene match: 3. The CDR3 loop spans 15 amino acids. The CDR3 sequence is CASSLSGTGGFGYTF. The CDR3 DNA is TGTGCCAGCAGTTTATCCGGGACAGGGGGCTTTGGCTACACCTTC.

This clone was found a few times. V gene TRBV7-2 combines with J gene TRBJ1-5; 7 bases agree with TRBD1. J lost 6 bases, V lost 4 bases, and 3 bases had no gene match. This CDR3 is 13 amino acids long. Germline values: CDR1 SGHTA, CDR2 FQGNSA. The CDR3 loop reads CASSSQGGQPQHF. CDR3 DNA: TGTGCCAGCAGCTCCCAGGGGGGTCAGCCCCAGCATTTT. Based on the CDR3 plus reference TRBV7-2 and TRBJ1-5, the full variable domain is GAGVSQSPSNKVTEKGKDVELRCDPISGHTALYWYRQSLGQGLEFLIYFQGNSAPDKSGLPSDRFSAERTGGSVSTLTIQRTQQEDSAVYLCASSSQGGQPQHFGDGTRLSIL.

This chain joins TRBV2 and TRBJ1-5; D unresolved. Between the trimmed V and J ends, which lost 7 bases and 1 base, there was a span of 5 bases. This CDR3 spans 12 amino acids. Germline V gene sequence: CDR1 SNHLY, CDR2 FYNNEI. In DNA, the CDR3 is TGTGCCAGCACGGGGAGCAATCAGCCCCAGCATTTT. It is translated as CASTGSNQPQHF.

This chain joins TRBV18 and TRBJ1-2; no definite D call. The CDR3 sequence is 13 residues long. The germline V gene encodes CDR1 KGHSH and CDR2 LQKENI. Trimming removed 2 bases from V and 3 bases from J, with 7 bases in between. The CDR3 loop is CASSPTGDYGYTF. The CDR3 region has the DNA TGTGCCAGCTCACCAACGGGTGACTATGGCTACACCTTC.

This clone was seen only a few times. The chain joins TRBV2 to TRBJ2-3; tentatively, D is TRBD1 (6 bases). Germline loops: CDR1 SNHLY, CDR2 FYNNEI. The CDR3 consists of 14 residues. Trimming left V 4 bases short and J 4 bases short, with 12 bases between. CDR3 loop: CASSGQVRPDTQYF. CDR3 DNA sequence: TGTGCCAGCAGTGGACAGGTTAGGCCAGATACGCAGTATTTT.

This clone was seen only once. The V and J genes are TRBV28 and TRBJ2-7; tentative D call: TRBD1 (5 bases). Trimming stripped 7 bases from V and 5 bases from J, with 18 bases between. The CDR3 extends over 14 amino acids. Per germline, CDR1 MDHEN and CDR2 SYDVKM. The CDR3 is CASTIGQKRDEQYF. The CDR3 DNA sequence: TGTGCCAGCACTATTGGACAAAAACGGGACGAGCAGTACTTC.

A note on this clone: At one end the junction does not follow the germline gene, possibly because of a read error. V and J are TRBV5-4 and TRBJ1-2; D gene unclear. This CDR3 has 15 amino acids. The germline CDR1 and CDR2 sequences are SGHNT and YYREEE (reference sequence). The CDR3: CASSLSARQATSVAF. The CDR3 nucleotides are TGTGCCAGCAGCTTGTCGGCCAGGCAAGCCACGAGTGTAGCCTTC. Variable domain in full (rest from reference TRBV5-4 and TRBJ1-2): ETGVTQSPTHLIKTRGQQVTLRCSSQSGHNTVSWYQQALGQGPQFIFQYYREEENGRGNFPPRFSGLQFPNYSSELNVNALELDDSALYLCASSLSARQATSVAFGSGTRLTVV.

The V call is TRBV19, the J call TRBJ1-1; D call uncertain. There are 14 residues in the CDR3. V shed 4 bases and J shed 4 bases, with 13 bases lying between them. Germline V gives CDR1 LNHDA, CDR2 SQIVND (reference sequence). The CDR3: CASSRGAVGTEAFF. CDR3 nucleotide sequence: TGTGCCAGTAGTAGAGGCGCAGTCGGCACTGAAGCTTTCTTT.

This clone has a handful of counts. The chain combines TRBV5-5 with TRBJ2-7, with D possibly TRBD1 on 5 matching bases. CDR3 length: 13 amino acids. Looked up from germline, CDR1 is SGHKS and CDR2 is YYEKEE (reference sequence). The V gene lost 4 bases and the J gene lost 3 bases, with 11 bases spanning the gap. The CDR3 sequence: CASSPLQVYEQYF. In nucleotides, the CDR3 is TGTGCCAGCAGCCCCCTACAGGTCTACGAGCAGTACTTC.

The V call is TRBV28, the J call TRBJ1-5, with D tentatively TRBD1 (5 bases). CDR3 size: 15 residues. CDR1 and CDR2 from the germline V gene are MDHEN and SYDVKM. The ends were cut back, 3 bases at V and 5 bases at J, with 14 bases in the middle. CDR3 loop: CASSLGSFRDQPQHF. CDR3 in DNA: TGTGCCAGCAGTTTGGGCAGCTTCAGGGATCAGCCCCAGCATTTT. Complete variable domain (other parts from reference TRBV28 and TRBJ1-5): DVKVTQSSRYLVKRTGEKVFLECVQDMDHENMFWYRQDPGLGLRLIYFSYDVKMKEKGDIPEGYSVSREKKERFSLILESASTNQTSMYLCASSLGSFRDQPQHFGDGTRLSIL.

The chain carries TRBV5-1 and TRBJ2-5; 8 nucleotides agree with TRBD1. CDR3 length equals 14 residues. V was clipped by 4 bases and J by 5 bases; unmatched bases: 7. CDR1 is SGHRS, CDR2 YFSETQ, per germline. Here the CDR3 DNA reads TGCGCCAGCAGCCCCAGGGGGCTGGTGGAGACCCAGTACTTC. It codes for CASSPRGLVETQYF.

The chain recombines TRBV19 with TRBJ1-5, with a possible D match to TRBD1 (5 bases). Germline CDR1 is LNHDA and CDR2 is SQIVND (reference sequence). The CDR3 totals 15 residues. Trimming pared 7 bases from V and 2 bases from J, leaving 15 bases between. The CDR3 spells CASNGAGRGNQPQHF. In DNA form, the CDR3 reads TGTGCCAGTAACGGGGCGGGACGGGGCAATCAGCCCCAGCATTTT.

The V and J genes are TRBV28 and TRBJ1-3; D not certain. Germline V gene data show CDR1 as MDHEN and CDR2 as SYDVKM. CDR3 length: 13 amino acids. The V gene lost 7 bases and the J gene lost 2 bases, with 9 bases spanning the gap. CDR3 in DNA: TGTGCCAGCACGCCGAGGCCTGGAAACACCATATATTTT. Translated, it gives CASTPRPGNTIYF.

This chain connects TRBV29-1 to TRBJ2-3; 7 bases line up with TRBD1. The junction had 7 bases not matched to a gene; V was cut back by 0 bases and J by 1 base. CDR3 size: 16 residues. CDR1 SQVTM and CDR2 ANQGSEA come from the germline V gene. DNA for the CDR3: TGCAGCGTTGAAGATGAGGTGGGACAGCGCACAGATACGCAGTATTTT. Encoded protein: CSVEDEVGQRTDTQYF.

This clone was seen more than once but under ten times. The chain is built from TRBV5-6 and TRBJ1-2; 10 bases line up with TRBD1. Germline V gives CDR1 SGHDT, CDR2 YYEEEE. CDR3 length equals 15 residues. With V trimmed by 4 bases and J by 2 bases, 5 bases remained unmatched. CDR3 bases: TGTGCCAGCAGCACCCGGACAGGGGGGAACTATGGCTACACCTTC. The encoded protein is CASSTRTGGNYGYTF.

In its sample, this clone was seen a few times. The rearrangement joins TRBV28 to TRBJ2-2; D is uncertain. Trimming stripped 3 bases from V and 1 base from J, with 3 bases between. The CDR3 runs to 13 residues. Germline CDR1 is MDHEN and CDR2 is SYDVKM. CDR3 in DNA: TGTGCCAGCAGTTTGCGGAACACCGGGGAGCTGTTTTTT. Translated, it gives CASSLRNTGELFF.